This is a list of T cell receptor beta chains from one sample in a study of CD8 T cells in Susac syndrome. TCRdb re-called the immunoSEQ multiplex PCR reads through MiXCR, storing one row per CDR3 protein. There are about 200,000 distinct CDR3 sequences in the sample; about 95% occur only once, and approximately 0.1% lies in the top ten. Material: CD4+ T cells from PBMCs. These receptors all stem from a human donor in good health. The CDR3 runs from the conserved cysteine through the conserved F or W. The D gene is left open where the match is weak. Clone size, where shown, is once, few, many, or a class for clones that have expanded.

j_call clone_size v_call d_call cdr3_nt cdr3_aa
TRBJ1-6 NA TRBV5-1 NA TGCGCCAGCAGCTTGGTCAGGGACAATTCACCCCTCCACTTT CASSLVRDNSPLHF
TRBJ1-5 NA TRBV12-3/TRBV12-4 NA NA CAPRSGYPCEPQHF
TRBJ2-1 NA TRBV7-9 NA TGTGCCAGCAGCCGGGGGGCCAACAATGAGCAGTTCTTC CASSRGANNEQFF
TRBJ1-2 NA TRBV6-6 TRBD1 TGTGCCAGCAGTTTATTCCAAGACAGGGGCGCGGGTGGCTACACCTTC CASSLFQDRGAGGYTF
TRBJ2-2 NA TRBV24-1 NA TGTGCCACCAGAAGGAGCGTGAACACCGGGGAGCTGTTTTTT CATRRSVNTGELFF
TRBJ1-2 once TRBV29-1 NA TGCAGCGCGCCGGCGTCACCCGATGGCTACACCTTC CSAPASPDGYTF
TRBJ2-7 NA TRBV15 NA TGTGCCACCAGCAGGGAGTACGAGCAGTACTTC CATSREYEQYF
TRBJ2-3 NA TRBV20-1 TRBD2 TGCAGTGCTAGACCCCGGGAGGGGTTCACAGATACGCAGTATTTT CSARPREGFTDTQYF
TRBJ1-2 NA TRBV12-3/TRBV12-4 NA TGTGCCAGCAGTTTACCCGGGTTTAACTATGGCTACACCTTC CASSLPGFNYGYTF
TRBJ1-1 NA TRBV30 TRBD1 TGTGCCTGGAGTCCTGGACAGGGACAAACTGAAGCTTTCTTT CAWSPGQGQTEAFF
TRBJ2-4 NA TRBV20-1 NA TGCAGTGCCATAAATCAGTACTTC CSAINQYF
TRBJ2-1 NA TRBV3-1 TRBD1 TGTGCCAGCAGCCCAGGACAGGGGATGTACAATGAGCAGTTCTTC CASSPGQGMYNEQFF
TRBJ2-1 NA TRBV6-1 TRBD2 TGTGCCAGCAGTAAGACTAGCGGGAGGTTCTTCAATGAGCAGTTCTTC CASSKTSGRFFNEQFF
TRBJ1-2 NA TRBV27 TRBD1 TGTGCCAGCAGTCGCCGGGACAGGGCTAGGGGCTACACCTTC CASSRRDRARGYTF
TRBJ2-5 NA TRBV30 NA TGTGCCTGGAGTGTACTTGGGGGCCGGGAGACCCAGTACTTC CAWSVLGGRETQYF
TRBJ2-1 NA TRBV9 NA TGTGCCAGCAGTCCCCAGAGCTCCTACAATGAGCAGTTCTTC CASSPQSSYNEQFF
TRBJ1-1 NA TRBV7-2 NA TGTGCCAGCATCATAGACAGGATGAACACTGAAGCTTTCTTT CASIIDRMNTEAFF